Sequencing of this TCR beta chain was carried out in a study of cytomegalovirus exposure and HLA in healthy donors. Findings and limits, study-wide: In an earlier analysis, about 87% or about 30%: the productive usage of most TCR beta V segments. Sequencing artifact likely explains a cluster of highly shared sequence variants. Later, an analysis showed that TCR beta chains associated with HLA were more clonally expanded than others that were equally common.

Trimming cost V 5 bases and J 4 bases, with 9 bases left between them. Germline V CDR1 and CDR2: SEHNR, FQNEAQ (reference sequence). There are 13 residues in the CDR3. Amplification used 60 Vbeta primers and 13 Jbeta primers. Using immunoSEQ multiplex PCR, the repertoire was profiled, and TCRdb retains in-frame clones only, with some absent. The sample lists about 190,000 clones, more than 9.5% seen once, with approximately 7.8% in the top ten. This clone was seen a handful of times. The antigen is undetermined. Specimen: PBMCs. This sequence joins TRBV7-9 and TRBJ1-3; D gene ambiguous. This TCR derives from a middle-aged man in good health and CMV-seropositive. CDR3 region: CASSRSGGNTIYF. The DNA for the CDR3 is TGTGCCAGCAGCCGGAGTGGGGGAAACACCATATATTTT.